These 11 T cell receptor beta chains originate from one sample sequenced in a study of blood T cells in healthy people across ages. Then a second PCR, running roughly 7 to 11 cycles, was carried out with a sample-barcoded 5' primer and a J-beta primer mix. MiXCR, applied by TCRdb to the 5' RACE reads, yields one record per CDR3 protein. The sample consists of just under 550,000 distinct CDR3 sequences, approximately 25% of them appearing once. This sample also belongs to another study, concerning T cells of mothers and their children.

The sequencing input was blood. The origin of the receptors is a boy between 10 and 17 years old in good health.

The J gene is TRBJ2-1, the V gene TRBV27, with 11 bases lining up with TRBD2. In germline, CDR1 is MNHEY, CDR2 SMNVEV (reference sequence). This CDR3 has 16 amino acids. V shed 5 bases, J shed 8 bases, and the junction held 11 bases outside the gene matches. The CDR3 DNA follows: TGTGCCAGCAGTCCCATAGCGGGAGGGGTAAGCTATGAGCAGTTCTTC. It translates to CASSPIAGGVSYEQFF.

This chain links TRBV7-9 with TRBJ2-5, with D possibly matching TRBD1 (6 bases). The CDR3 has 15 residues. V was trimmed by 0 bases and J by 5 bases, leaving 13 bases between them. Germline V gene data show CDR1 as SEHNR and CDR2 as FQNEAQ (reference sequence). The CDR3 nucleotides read TGTGCCAGCAGCTTAGCCCCCACAGGGCGGGAGACCCAGTACTTC. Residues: CASSLAPTGRETQYF.

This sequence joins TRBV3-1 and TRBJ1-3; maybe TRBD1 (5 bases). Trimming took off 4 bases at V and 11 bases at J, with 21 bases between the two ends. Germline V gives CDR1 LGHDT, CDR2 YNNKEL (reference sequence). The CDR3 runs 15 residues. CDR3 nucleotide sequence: TGTGCCAGCAGCCGGACATCAACGCGGGGGGGTCCCATATATTTT. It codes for CASSRTSTRGGPIYF.

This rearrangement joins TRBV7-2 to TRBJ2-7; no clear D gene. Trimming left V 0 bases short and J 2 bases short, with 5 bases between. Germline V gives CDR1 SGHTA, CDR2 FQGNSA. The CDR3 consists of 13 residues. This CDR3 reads CASSLAHTYEQYF. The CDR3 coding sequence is TGTGCCAGCAGCTTAGCCCATACCTACGAGCAGTACTTC.

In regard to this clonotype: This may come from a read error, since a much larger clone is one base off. CDR3: CASSSGESGAYVLTF. The CDR3 DNA reads TGTGCCAGCAGCTCAGGTGAATCTGGGGCCTACGTCCTGACTTTC. This chain joins TRBV7-9 and TRBJ2-6; D possibly corresponds to TRBD1 (5 bases). The CDR3 is made up of 15 amino acids. CDR1 and CDR2 from the germline V gene are SEHNR and FQNEAQ (reference sequence).

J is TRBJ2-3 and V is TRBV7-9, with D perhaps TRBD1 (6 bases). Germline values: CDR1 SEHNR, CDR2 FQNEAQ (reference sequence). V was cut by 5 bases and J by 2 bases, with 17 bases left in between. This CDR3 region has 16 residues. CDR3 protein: CASSVLGTPITDTQYF. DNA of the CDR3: TGTGCCAGCAGCGTACTCGGGACACCCATCACAGATACGCAGTATTTT.

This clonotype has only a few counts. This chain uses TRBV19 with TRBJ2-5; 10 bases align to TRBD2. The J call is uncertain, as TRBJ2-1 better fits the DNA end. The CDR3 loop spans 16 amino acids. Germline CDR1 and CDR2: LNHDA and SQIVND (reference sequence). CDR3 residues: CASSSPRLAGSNEQFF. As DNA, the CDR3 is TGTGCCAGTAGTTCCCCGCGACTAGCGGGCTCCAATGAGCAGTTCTTC.

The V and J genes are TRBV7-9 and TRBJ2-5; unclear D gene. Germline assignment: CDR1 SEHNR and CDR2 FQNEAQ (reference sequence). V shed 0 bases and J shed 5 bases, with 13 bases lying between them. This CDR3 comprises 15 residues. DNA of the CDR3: TGTGCCAGCAGCTTAGCGGATGAGGTTTGGGAGACCCAGTACTTC. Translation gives CASSLADEVWETQYF.

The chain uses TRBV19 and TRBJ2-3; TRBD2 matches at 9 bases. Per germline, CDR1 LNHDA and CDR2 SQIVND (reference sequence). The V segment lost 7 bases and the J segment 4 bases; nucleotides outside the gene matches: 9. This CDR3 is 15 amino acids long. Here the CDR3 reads CASKGSGLAADTQYF. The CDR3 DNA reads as TGTGCCAGTAAGGGATCGGGACTAGCCGCAGATACGCAGTATTTT.

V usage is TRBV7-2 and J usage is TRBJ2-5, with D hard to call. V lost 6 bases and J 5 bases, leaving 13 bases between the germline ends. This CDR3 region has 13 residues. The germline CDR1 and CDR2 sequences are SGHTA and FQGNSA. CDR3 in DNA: TGTGCCAGCAGATCGTTAGCAACCGAGACCCAGTACTTC. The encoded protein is CASRSLATETQYF.

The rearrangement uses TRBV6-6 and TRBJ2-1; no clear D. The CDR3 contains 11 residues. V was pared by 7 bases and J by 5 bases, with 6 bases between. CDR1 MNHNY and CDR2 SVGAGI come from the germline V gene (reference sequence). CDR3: CASTSHNEQFF. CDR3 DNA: TGTGCCAGCACCTCTCACAATGAGCAGTTCTTC.